These 13 T cell receptor beta chains originate from one sample sequenced in a study of blood T cell repertoires in COVID-19. TCRdb's copy holds only in-frame clones and misses some; the assay was immunoSEQ multiplex PCR. The top ten clones hold 18% of a sample with about 76,000 clones, approximately 86% of them seen once. Sequencing was carried out using peripheral blood. These receptors were obtained from a human donor in a cohort sampled during active COVID-19.

CDR3 in DNA: TGTGCCAGCGGATCGGGACAGGGCTTAGGGCAGTACTTC. It specifies CASGSGQGLGQYF. This chain connects TRBV28 to TRBJ2-7, with 9 bases aligning to TRBD1. The CDR3 contains 13 residues. J gave up 9 bases and V 8 bases, and 11 bases lay outside the gene matches. Germline V gene lookup returns CDR1 MDHEN and CDR2 SYDVKM.

The V and J genes are TRBV7-8 and TRBJ2-1, with 7 nucleotides matching TRBD2. Germline V gene data show CDR1 as SGHVS and CDR2 as FQNEAQ. The J segment lost 5 bases and the V segment lost 5 bases, leaving 6 bases of the junction unmatched. This CDR3 region has 14 residues. In DNA form, the CDR3 reads TGTGCCAGCAGCACCTTCCGGGAGGACAATGAGCAGTTCTTC. It translates to CASSTFREDNEQFF.

The chain couples TRBV7-9 to TRBJ1-4, with no clear D. The germline V gene has CDR1 SEHNR and CDR2 FQNEAQ (reference sequence). This CDR3 region has 13 residues. V was pared by 2 bases and J by 8 bases, with 9 bases between. The CDR3 DNA is TGTGCCAGCAGCTTAAGACTCGAGGAAAAACTGTTTTTT. Translating it yields CASSLRLEEKLFF. Using reference TRBV7-9 and TRBJ1-4 for the parts outside the CDR3, the full variable domain is DTGVSQNPRHKITKRGQNVTFRCDPISEHNRLYWYRQTLGQGPEFLTYFQNEAQLEKSRLLSDRFSAERPKGSFSTLEIQRTEQGDSAMYLCASSLRLEEKLFFGSGTQLSVL.

The rearrangement uses TRBV6-6 and TRBJ2-1; 8 bases line up with TRBD1. Unmatched junction bases numbered 7, after V lost 6 bases and J lost 6 bases. Germline CDR1 is MNHNY and CDR2 is SVGAGI (reference sequence). The CDR3 extends over 14 amino acids. The CDR3 is CASRWQGAGNEQFF. In DNA, the CDR3 is TGTGCCAGCAGATGGCAGGGGGCGGGCAATGAGCAGTTCTTC.

This clone occurred once. J is TRBJ1-6 and V is TRBV4-3; unclear D gene. Trimming took off 1 base at V and 7 bases at J, with 5 bases between the two ends. Germline CDR1 reads LGHNA; CDR2 reads YSLEER. This CDR3 is 13 amino acids long. The CDR3 here is CASSQGENSPLHF. The CDR3 nucleotides read TGCGCCAGCAGCCAAGGGGAGAATTCACCCCTCCACTTT.

The chain links TRBV19 to TRBJ1-6, with 8 bases aligning to TRBD1. Germline CDR1 LNHDA, CDR2 SQIVND (reference sequence). Trimming at V came to 7 bases and at J to 8 bases, leaving 7 bases not matched to a gene. The CDR3 is 14 amino acids. In DNA, the CDR3 is TGTGCCAGTAAATTCGCAGGGGGCTATTCACCCCTCCACTTT. It encodes CASKFAGGYSPLHF.

The J gene is TRBJ1-1, the V gene TRBV4-2, with unresolved D. Germline V lookup: CDR1 LGHNA, CDR2 YNFKEQ. The CDR3 totals 14 residues. With 4 bases removed from V and 4 bases from J, the gap between germline ends came to 13 bases. The CDR3 DNA follows: TGTGCCAGCAGCCCCTTTAGAGGGCCCACTGAAGCTTTCTTT. Its translation: CASSPFRGPTEAFF.

The chain couples TRBV4-3 to TRBJ2-7; TRBD1 might be the D (6 bases). V lost 0 bases, J lost 4 bases, and 16 bases lay in between. This CDR3 contains 16 residues. The germline V gene has CDR1 LGHNA and CDR2 YSLEER. This CDR3 is CASSQDEDSNIYEQYF. CDR3 bases: TGCGCCAGCAGCCAAGATGAGGACAGTAATATATACGAGCAGTACTTC.

The chain carries TRBV18 and TRBJ2-7; D remains ambiguous. The CDR3 has 14 amino acids. Trimming shortened V by 5 bases and J by 6 bases, and 17 bases separated the two germline ends. Germline CDR1 KGHSH, CDR2 LQKENI. CDR3 protein: CASSTPQLSAEQYF. The CDR3 bases are TGTGCCAGCTCAACCCCACAGTTGTCGGCCGAGCAGTACTTC. Looking up the rest from reference TRBV18 and TRBJ2-7 gives the full variable domain: NAGVMQNPRHLVRRRGQEARLRCSPMKGHSHVYWYRQLPEEGLKFMVYLQKENIIDESGMPKERFSAEFPKEGPSILRIQQVVRGDSAAYFCASSTPQLSAEQYFGPGTRLTVT.

The chain employs TRBV7-8 and TRBJ1-2, with 9 bases matching TRBD1. The CDR3 runs to 20 residues. V shed 5 bases, J shed 7 bases, and the junction held 26 bases outside the gene matches. Germline V gives CDR1 SGHVS, CDR2 FQNEAQ. In DNA form, the CDR3 reads TGTGCCAGCAGCCGGAGGCCGGGACAGGGAGCTCTAGGACGTCTAGGTGGCTACACCTTC. Its protein product is CASSRRPGQGALGRLGGYTF. The whole variable domain, remainder taken from reference TRBV7-8 and TRBJ1-2, is GAGVSQSPRYKVAKRGQDVALRCDPISGHVSLFWYQQALGQGPEFLTYFQNEAQLDKSGLPSDRFFAERPEGSVSTLKIQRTQQEDSAVYLCASSRRPGQGALGRLGGYTFGSGTRLTVV.

This chain connects TRBV13 to TRBJ2-7, with TRBD2 matching over 9 bases. With 4 bases clipped from V and 0 bases from J, the junction kept 7 bases outside the gene matches. This CDR3 spans 16 amino acids. Germline V gives CDR1 PRHDT, CDR2 FYEKMQ (reference sequence). The CDR3 loop is CASSSWTSALSYEQYF. The CDR3 bases are TGTGCCAGCAGCTCGTGGACTAGCGCCCTCTCCTACGAGCAGTACTTC.

As to this clone: This specimen includes other DNA sequences encoding the same CDR3. The chain couples TRBV30 to TRBJ1-5; perhaps TRBD1 as D (6 bases). The CDR3 runs 13 residues. V lost 0 bases, J lost 7 bases, and 10 bases lay in between. Germline values: CDR1 GTSNPN, CDR2 SVGIG (reference sequence). The CDR3 is CAWSVQGNQPQHF. The CDR3 DNA reads TGTGCCTGGAGTGTACAGGGAAACCAGCCCCAGCATTTT.

In this sample, this clone turned up once. This chain connects TRBV6-2 or TRBV6-3 to TRBJ2-3; TRBD1 agrees at 7 bases. CDR1 and CDR2 from the germline V gene are MNHEY and SVGEGT. V was clipped by 2 bases and J by 2 bases; unmatched bases: 4. CDR3 size: 15 residues. CDR3 coding DNA: TGTGCCAGCAGTTACGGCAGGGGGAACACAGATACGCAGTATTTT. Amino acids: CASSYGRGNTDTQYF.